The next 3 T cell receptor beta chains were all read from a single sample in a study of glioma-infiltrating T cells. Amplification of TCR alpha and beta CDR3 regions from RNA used iRepertoire nested multiplex PCR. TCRdb called the multiplex PCR reads again in MiXCR, with one record for every CDR3 protein. The sample lists around 43,000 distinct CDR3 sequences, approximately 20% occurring once. The sample comprised glioma tissue, nonneoplastic brain tissue, or PBMCs (not recorded which). These receptors originate from a human donor with low-grade glioma or glioblastoma, undergoing nonglioma brain surgery, or in good health (not recorded which).

At least ten counts were recorded for this clonotype. The gene calls are TRBV12-3 or TRBV12-4 and TRBJ2-3; TRBD2 matches 8 bases. V lost 6 bases and J lost 1; bases outside the gene matches: 6. CDR3 length equals 15 residues. The CDR3 here is CASSARGVGTDTQYF. The CDR3 DNA follows: TGTGCCAGCAGCGCGCGGGGGGTTGGCACAGATACGCAGTATTTT.

There are many counts of this clonotype. The chain is built from TRBV3-1 and TRBJ2-7; 12 nucleotides line up with TRBD2. V trimming: 0 bases; J trimming: 4 bases; junction bases outside the gene matches: 10. This CDR3 spans 18 amino acids. Germline V CDR1 and CDR2: LGHDT, YNNKEL (reference sequence). The CDR3 bases are TGTGCCAGCAGCCAAGACCGGACTAGCGGGGTCGCTGGTTACGAGCAGTACGTC. Translation: CASSQDRTSGVAGYEQYV.

This clonotype has at least ten counts. The V and J genes are TRBV2 and TRBJ2-3; TRBD2 matches 9 bases. Germline values: CDR1 SNHLY, CDR2 FYNNEI. V lost 6 bases and J lost 2; bases outside the gene matches: 6. This CDR3 comprises 15 residues. In DNA form, the CDR3 reads TGTGCCAGCAGAGGGCTAGCGGGGTACACAGATACGCAGTATTTT. Translating it yields CASRGLAGYTDTQYF.